The next 7 T cell receptor beta chains were all read from a single sample in a study of spatial heterogeneity in lung cancer. Time point indicated: sample taken at primary tumor resection. Sequencing of whole RNA from tumor, nontumor lung or frozen PBMC involved no sorting. From the 5' RACE reads, TCRdb called clonotypes with MiXCR, one entry per CDR3 protein. Here the sample spans about 38,000 distinct CDR3 sequences, 6.5% to 8.5% being singletons. The input for sequencing was PBMCs, taken at surgery. These receptors came from a male donor with early-stage non-small cell lung cancer.

The rearrangement uses TRBV12-3 or TRBV12-4 and TRBJ1-5; no firm D call. This CDR3 is built from 13 residues. V was shortened by 6 bases and J by 9 bases, with 15 bases between the two germline ends. The CDR3 here is CASRSTVSGPQHF. CDR3 bases: TGTGCCAGCAGATCAACGGTCTCCGGGCCCCAGCATTTT.

Points on this clonotype: One base away lies a much larger clone, so this may be a sequencing read error. V gene TRBV7-9 combines with J gene TRBJ1-1, with D maybe TRBD1 (5 bases). Germline V lookup: CDR1 SEHNR, CDR2 FQNEAQ (reference sequence). This CDR3 has 15 amino acids. The CDR3 DNA reads as TGTGCCGGCAGCTTAGCGGGGACGGGGATGACTGAAGCTTTCTTT. Translated: CAGSLAGTGMTEAFF.

This clonotype was observed many times. V gene TRBV6-5 combines with J gene TRBJ1-2; a possible D gene is TRBD1 (5 bases). Trimming shortened V by 2 bases and J by 4 bases, and 8 bases separated the two germline ends. The length of the CDR3 is 13 residues. Per germline, CDR1 MNHEY and CDR2 SVGAGI. The CDR3 nucleotides read TGTGCCAGCAGTTACCAGGGCCCCTATGGCTACACCTTC. Amino acids: CASSYQGPYGYTF.

The V and J genes are TRBV6-6 and TRBJ1-4; D is possibly TRBD1 (5 bases). V lost 6 bases and J 4 bases, leaving 15 bases between the germline ends. The germline V gene encodes CDR1 MNHNY and CDR2 SVGAGI (reference sequence). This CDR3 spans 15 amino acids. The CDR3 protein is CASRPPGTLNEKLFF. CDR3 bases: TGTGCCAGCAGACCTCCCGGGACCCTTAATGAAAAACTGTTTTTT.

The sample holds many counts of this clonotype. This chain connects TRBV27 to TRBJ1-2; tentatively, D is TRBD1 (5 bases). V lost 3 bases to trimming and J lost 5 bases, with 10 bases between them. The CDR3 consists of 13 residues. The germline CDR1 and CDR2 sequences are MNHEY and SMNVEV (reference sequence). CDR3 protein: CASSFGTGYGYTF. In nucleotides, the CDR3 is TGTGCCAGCAGTTTCGGGACCGGATATGGCTACACCTTC.

There are a few counts of this clonotype. The CDR3 loop is CSARDPGGETSGYTF. The CDR3, as DNA: TGCAGTGCTAGAGATCCTGGAGGTGAAACATCAGGCTACACCTTC. The V gene is TRBV20-1, the J gene TRBJ1-2; D call uncertain. The V gene's germline CDR1 is DFQATT and CDR2 SNEGSKA (reference sequence). The CDR3 is made up of 15 amino acids. V was trimmed by 0 bases and J by 8 bases, leaving 19 bases between them.

In its sample, this clonotype was seen many times. The chain employs TRBV4-3 and TRBJ1-6; D perhaps matches TRBD1 (6 bases). Germline loops: CDR1 LGHNA, CDR2 YSLEER. The CDR3 is 15 residues long. V was pared by 0 bases and J by 7 bases, with 10 bases between. CDR3 DNA sequence: TGCGCCAGCAGCCAAGACCAGGGGCCGAATTCACCCCTCCACTTT. Its translation: CASSQDQGPNSPLHF.